These T cell receptor beta chains were read from a single sample in a study of blood T cell repertoires in COVID-19. TCRdb's copy holds only in-frame clones and misses some; the assay was immunoSEQ multiplex PCR. The data contain under 150,000 clones, around 89% of them singletons. Source material: peripheral blood. Source of these receptors: a human donor in a cohort sampled during active COVID-19. Each CDR3 is given with its conserved first and last residue. D genes are given only for firm matches. Size is stated for part of the rows, as once, few or many counts, or as a class when the clone is expanded.

d_gene	j_gene	v_gene	abundance	CDR3nt	CDR3aa
NA	TRBJ2-7	TRBV5-1	NA	TGCGCCAGCAGCGACGCTTTGGACAGAAGAGCCTACGAGCAGTACTTC	CASSDALDRRAYEQYF
NA	TRBJ2-2	TRBV5-1	many	TGCGCCAGCAGTGGTCCGGGGGTGAACACCGGGGAGCTGTTTTTT	CASSGPGVNTGELFF
TRBD1	TRBJ1-4	TRBV2	NA	TGTGCCAGCAGCAATACAGGGGCGGATAATGAAAAACTGTTTTTT	CASSNTGADNEKLFF
NA	TRBJ2-7	TRBV27	NA	TGTGCCAGCAGTTTAGATCGGGGGAACGAGCAGTACTTC	CASSLDRGNEQYF
NA	TRBJ1-2	TRBV12-3/TRBV12-4	NA	TGTGCCAGCAGTCCAGTTTCCTATGGCTACACCTTC	CASSPVSYGYTF
NA	TRBJ2-3	TRBV18	NA	TGTGCCAGCTCACCACCGACCAGGTTGGGCACAGATACGCAGTATTTT	CASSPPTRLGTDTQYF
TRBD2	TRBJ2-7	TRBV4-3	NA	TGCGCCAGCAGCCAAGATGGGACTAGCGGGGGGCGGGAGCAGTACTTC	CASSQDGTSGGREQYF
TRBD2	TRBJ2-7	TRBV16	NA	TGTGCCAGCAGCCAGTGGCACAGCGGGGTATACGAGCAGTACTTC	CASSQWHSGVYEQYF
NA	TRBJ1-2	TRBV2	NA	TGTGCCAGCCTTGACATGGGTCATGGCTACACCTTC	CASLDMGHGYTF
NA	TRBJ2-2	TRBV2	NA	TGTGCCAGCAGTGAAGCGCTTCGGGGCGGGGAGCTGTTTTTT	CASSEALRGGELFF
NA	TRBJ2-2	TRBV7-9	once	TGTGCCAGCAGCTTAGCGCTCGGCGGCACCGGGGAGCTGTTTTTT	CASSLALGGTGELFF
NA	TRBJ2-7	TRBV29-1	NA	TGCAGCGTTGAACAGGGAGGAAGCGAGCAGTACTTC	CSVEQGGSEQYF
NA	TRBJ1-2	TRBV9	NA	TGTGCCAGCAGCGTAGAGCCTGCCTATGGCTACACCTTC	CASSVEPAYGYTF
TRBD1	TRBJ2-5	TRBV7-9	NA	TGTGCCAGCAGCGCTGGACAGGGGGGAGAGACCCAGTACTTC	CASSAGQGGETQYF
NA	TRBJ1-1	TRBV21-1	NA	TGTGCCAGCAGCAGAGGACAGGGTAGAGCTTTCTTT	CASSRGQGRAFF
NA	TRBJ2-1	TRBV12-5	few	TGTGCTAGTGGTTCCGCCCGGGCGGGGAACAATGAGCAGTTCTTC	CASGSARAGNNEQFF
NA	TRBJ1-1	TRBV2	NA	TGTGCCAGCAATCAAGGGGGGGCCAGTGAAGCTTTCTTT	CASNQGGASEAFF
TRBD2	TRBJ2-1	TRBV30	NA	TGTGCCTGGAGTGTGAGGCGGGGGGGACCCTACAATGAGCAGTTCTTC	CAWSVRRGGPYNEQFF
NA	TRBJ1-1	TRBV11-2	NA	TGTGCCAGCAGCTTAGGTTTGGGCGGGATGAACACTGAAGCTTTCTTT	CASSLGLGGMNTEAFF
NA	TRBJ1-6	TRBV7-5	NA	TGTGTCAGAAGCTTAGGCGGAGATTCACCCCTCCACTTT	CVRSLGGDSPLHF
TRBD1	TRBJ1-6	TRBV10-3	NA	TGTGCCATCAGTGAGCCGGGGACAGGGGATTTCTATAATTCACCCCTCCACTTT	CAISEPGTGDFYNSPLHF
NA	TRBJ2-7	TRBV18	NA	TGTGCCAGCTCAGAGAGACAGGCTCAGTCCGTCTACGAGCAGTACTTC	CASSERQAQSVYEQYF
NA	TRBJ2-7	TRBV4-2	NA	TGTGCCAGCAGCCAAGGGGAGTACGCCTACGAGCAGTACTTC	CASSQGEYAYEQYF
TRBD1	TRBJ2-2	TRBV7-6	NA	TGTGCCAGCAGCTCGGACAGGGAACGGTACACCGGGGAGCTGTTTTTT	CASSSDRERYTGELFF